Sequencing of this T cell receptor beta chain was carried out in a study of graft-versus-host responses after intestinal transplantation. The overall study: The transplants performed in recipients were multivisceral, liver-intestinal, or isolated intestinal. Tacrolimus plus steroids were given to all recipients for roughly three years, preceded by anti-thymocyte globulin induction. The study's findings and limits: High graft-versus-host to host-versus-graft clonal ratios were seen in allografts of patients with graft-donor T cell macrochimerism. The recipient marrow held GvH clones, and some of them showed up first in ileum or blood.

The repertoire was sequenced with immunoSEQ multiplex PCR; TCRdb's copy has only in-frame clones and lacks some. The sample records about 100,000 clones, roughly nine tenths being singletons. Note on this clone: What it binds is unknown.

The TCR sequence derives from a human donor who received an intestinal transplant. Here the sequenced sample was unstimulated CD4+ T cells sorted from spleen or lymph node cells, taken before intestinal transplant.

CDR3 sequence: CASSEARGQETQYF. Here the CDR3 DNA reads TGTGCCAGCAGTGAAGCAAGGGGACAAGAGACCCAGTACTTC. The chain carries TRBV2 and TRBJ2-5, with TRBD1 as a possible D gene (5 bases). The length of the CDR3 is 14 residues. Germline CDR1 and CDR2: SNHLY and FYNNEI. The V end lost 0 bases, the J end lost 2 bases, and 7 bases lay between the germline ends.